These 23 T cell receptor beta chains were all obtained from the same sample, sequenced in a study of T cell repertoires in cytomegalovirus infection. No antigens are known for them. TCRdb independently ran MiXCR on the reads; one entry per CDR3 protein. The data contain 100,000 to 150,000 distinct CDR3 sequences, about 32% of them seen just once; the ten biggest clones take up 58%. The material was CD8+ T cells from cultured PBMCs, obtained from culture after CMV antigen stimulation. The receptors originated from a human donor in good health (CMV status not recorded). Some clones in this sample may be carry-over from other donors' samples.

The V gene is TRBV29-1, the J gene TRBJ1-5, with D perhaps matching TRBD1 (6 bases). Germline V CDR1 and CDR2: SQVTM, ANQGSEA. Trimming left V 5 bases short and J 3 bases short, with 11 bases between. This CDR3 has 13 residues. DNA of the CDR3: TGCAGCGTTCGGGACAACTACAATCAGCCCCAGCATTTT. Amino acid sequence: CSVRDNYNQPQHF.

The genes are TRBV7-6 and TRBJ2-4; 10 bases map to TRBD1. Germline CDR1 and CDR2: SGHVS and FNYEAQ. The CDR3 has 13 residues. V lost 4 bases, J lost 7 bases, and 1 base stayed unmatched. CDR3 in amino acids: CASSSDRGNIQYF. DNA of the CDR3: TGTGCCAGCAGCTCGGACAGGGGGAACATTCAGTACTTC.

The chain joins TRBV12-3 or TRBV12-4 to TRBJ2-1, with D perhaps TRBD2 (7 bases). Trimming left V 6 bases short and J 6 bases short, with 27 bases between. The CDR3 covers 18 residues. The CDR3 protein is CASSPKGGGGALTNEQFF. CDR3 DNA sequence: TGTGCCAGCAGCCCAAAAGGAGGGGGGGGCGCTTTAACCAATGAGCAGTTCTTC.

The genes are TRBV12-3 or TRBV12-4 and TRBJ2-3, with 7 bases that match TRBD1. CDR3 length equals 14 residues. After removal of 8 bases from V and 2 bases from J, the junction contained 7 bases not matched to a gene. This CDR3 is CASAGDRFTDTQYF. The CDR3 DNA reads as TGTGCCAGCGCAGGGGACAGATTCACAGATACGCAGTATTTT.

With regard to this clonotype: Germline is not matched at one junction end, which may reflect a read error. The gene calls are TRBV7-4 and TRBJ1-1; 8 bases agree with TRBD1. The CDR3 has 13 residues. The germline V gene encodes CDR1 SGHVT and CDR2 SQSDAQ. The CDR3 DNA is TGTGCCAGCAGCTTTCGTGGGGACAGGCCATCAGTCTTT. Its protein product is CASSFRGDRPSVF. The full variable domain, its missing parts supplied by reference TRBV7-4 and TRBJ1-1, is GAGVSQSPRYKVAKRGRDVALRCDSISGHVTLYWYRQTLGQGSEVLTYSQSDAQRDKSGRPSGRFSAERPERSVSTLKIQRTEQGDSAVYLCASSFRGDRPSVFGQGTRLTVV.

The chain carries TRBV29-1 and TRBJ2-1; 12 bases match TRBD2. V shed 6 bases, J shed 3 bases, and the junction held 12 bases outside the gene matches. Looked up from germline, CDR1 is SQVTM and CDR2 is ANQGSEA. This CDR3 is 17 amino acids long. The CDR3 reads CSVPGTSGWMLYNEQFF. CDR3 sequence (DNA): TGCAGCGTCCCCGGGACTAGCGGGTGGATGCTCTACAATGAGCAGTTCTTC.

V usage is TRBV6-2 or TRBV6-3 and J usage is TRBJ1-2; maybe TRBD1 (5 bases). This CDR3 is built from 13 residues. With 6 bases removed from V and 7 bases from J, the gap between germline ends came to 15 bases. Germline V gene lookup returns CDR1 MNHEY and CDR2 SVGEGT. CDR3 nucleotide sequence: TGTGCCAGCAGCGGGACTTGGCCGGGTGGCTACACCTTC. Translated: CASSGTWPGGYTF.

The chain couples TRBV6-1 to TRBJ1-5, with 7 nucleotides matching TRBD1. CDR3 length: 13 residues. V was clipped by 5 bases and J by 2 bases; unmatched bases: 0. Per the germline V gene, CDR1 is MNHNS and CDR2 is SASEGT. CDR3 sequence (DNA): TGTGCCAGCAGTACAGGGGGCAATCAGCCCCAGCATTTT. It codes for CASSTGGNQPQHF.

The chain carries TRBV7-9 and TRBJ2-1, with D maybe TRBD1 (6 bases). V was shortened by 10 bases and J by 1 base, with 11 bases between the two germline ends. CDR3 length: 13 residues. Germline lookup yields CDR1 SEHNR and CDR2 FQNEAQ (reference sequence). The CDR3 is CAIPTGSYNEQFF. The CDR3 nucleotides read TGTGCCATCCCGACAGGATCCTACAATGAGCAGTTCTTC.

The chain has TRBV6-6 and TRBJ1-2; D is ambiguous. The CDR3 length is 14 residues. Trimming took 10 bases from V and 6 from J, leaving 21 bases between them. Germline V gene sequence: CDR1 MNHNY, CDR2 SVGAGI (reference sequence). CDR3 bases: TGTGCCACCACCCTCGGGGAGATTACCGATGGCTACACCTTC. Protein product: CATTLGEITDGYTF.

This sequence joins TRBV4-3 and TRBJ1-1; 12 bases match TRBD1. The CDR3 is 17 residues long. J lost 8 bases, V lost 2 bases, and 12 bases had no gene match. Germline CDR1 is LGHNA and CDR2 is YSLEER. DNA for the CDR3: TGCGCCAGCAGCCAAACCGGGACAGGGGGCCAAGGCCACGAAGCTTTCTTT. This sequence encodes CASSQTGTGGQGHEAFF.

This clonotype was counted at least ten times. CDR3 coding DNA: TGTGCCAGCAGAGCGCCCGGGGGTTCAAACACCATATATTTT. It codes for CASRAPGGSNTIYF. The J gene is TRBJ1-3, the V gene TRBV28; possible D gene TRBD1, 5 bases. Trimming removed 6 bases at V and 6 bases at J, with 15 bases between. Germline V gene lookup returns CDR1 MDHEN and CDR2 SYDVKM. The CDR3 has 14 residues.

This clonotype was picked up a small number of times. CDR3 loop: CASRPQGVYTEAFF. CDR3 DNA: TGTGCCAGTAGACCACAGGGGGTTTACACTGAAGCTTTCTTT. This chain links TRBV19 with TRBJ1-1, with 8 positions matching TRBD1. The germline CDR1 and CDR2 sequences are LNHDA and SQIVND (reference sequence). The J segment lost 3 bases and the V segment lost 6 bases, leaving 6 bases of the junction unmatched. The CDR3 covers 14 residues.

The genes are TRBV11-1 and TRBJ1-1; no firm D call. Germline V gene data show CDR1 as SGHAT and CDR2 as FQDESV (reference sequence). This CDR3 contains 14 residues. The V end lost 4 bases, the J end lost 2 bases, and 11 bases lay between the germline ends. The CDR3 here is CASSSAVANTEAFF. CDR3 in DNA: TGTGCCAGCAGCTCCGCGGTGGCAAACACTGAAGCTTTCTTT.

In this sample, this clonotype turned up a few times. The chain employs TRBV27 and TRBJ2-3, with 7 positions matching TRBD1. CDR1 MNHEY and CDR2 SMNVEV come from the germline V gene (reference sequence). The length of the CDR3 is 15 residues. V dropped 5 bases and J dropped 3; count of bases not matched to a gene: 8. The CDR3: CASSVSGTVTDTQYF. CDR3 DNA sequence: TGTGCCAGCAGTGTTTCCGGGACAGTTACAGATACGCAGTATTTT.

This clonotype was detected ten times or more. J is TRBJ2-2 and V is TRBV19, with D unclear. The CDR3 is made up of 14 amino acids. Germline CDR1 LNHDA, CDR2 SQIVND (reference sequence). V shed 6 bases and J shed 3 bases, with 11 bases lying between them. Here the CDR3 DNA reads TGTGCCAGTAGGTTGAGACCCCACACCGGGGAGCTGTTTTTT. It codes for CASRLRPHTGELFF.

The chain couples TRBV27 to TRBJ2-1; 11 nucleotides align to TRBD1. Trimming took 3 bases from V and 4 from J; bases not matched to a gene: 11. CDR1 and CDR2 from the germline V gene are MNHEY and SMNVEV (reference sequence). This CDR3 region has 18 residues. The CDR3 region is CASSFGFRDRGLYNEQFF. CDR3 nucleotides: TGTGCCAGCAGTTTTGGGTTCCGGGACAGGGGGTTGTACAATGAGCAGTTCTTC.

V is TRBV12-3 or TRBV12-4 and J is TRBJ1-6; D ambiguous. The CDR3 is made up of 13 amino acids. V lost 6 bases, J lost 7 bases, and 10 bases lay in between. CDR3 amino acids: CASSTTPNSPLHF. DNA for the CDR3: TGTGCCAGCAGCACCACACCCAATTCACCCCTCCACTTT.

This clonotype was observed a handful of times. The gene calls are TRBV7-9 and TRBJ1-1; unclear D gene. The germline gives CDR1 SEHNR, CDR2 FQNEAQ (reference sequence). The CDR3 spans 16 residues. V gave up 1 base and J gave up 1 base, with 13 bases separating them. The CDR3 sequence: CASSLVYVSSNTEAFF. The CDR3 nucleotides are TGTGCCAGCAGCTTAGTTTATGTCAGTTCGAACACTGAAGCTTTCTTT.

The rearrangement joins TRBV7-9 to TRBJ1-6; D not certain. The CDR3 runs to 13 residues. V lost 6 bases and J lost 14, with 17 bases in between. Germline V gene data show CDR1 as SEHNR and CDR2 as FQNEAQ (reference sequence). The CDR3 DNA reads TGTGCCAGCAGAGACGAGGGATTGGGAACCCTCCACTTT. It codes for CASRDEGLGTLHF.

The rearrangement joins TRBV4-2 to TRBJ2-1; 9 nucleotides match TRBD2. Germline V gives CDR1 LGHNA, CDR2 YNFKEQ. V lost 8 bases to trimming and J lost 7 bases; unmatched junction nucleotides: 6. This CDR3 has 13 amino acids. The CDR3 bases are TGTGCCAGCCCAGCTAGCGGGGTAAATGAGCAGTTCTTC. Its protein product is CASPASGVNEQFF.

The chain carries TRBV6-2 or TRBV6-3 and TRBJ2-3; TRBD2 is a possible D gene (5 bases). Trimming removed 3 bases at V and 6 bases at J, with 13 bases between. Germline CDR1 is MNHEY and CDR2 is SVGEGT. The CDR3 has 14 residues. In DNA, the CDR3 is TGTGCCAGCAGTTATATATCCCGGAGGGATACGCAGTATTTT. Translating it yields CASSYISRRDTQYF.

This clonotype has only a few counts. This chain links TRBV7-6 with TRBJ2-7, with TRBD2 matching over 7 bases. V dropped 3 bases and J dropped 6; count of bases not matched to a gene: 2. Germline V gives CDR1 SGHVS, CDR2 FNYEAQ. The CDR3 sequence is 12 residues long. The CDR3 DNA sequence: TGTGCCAGCAGCTTCTTAGCGGGCGAGCAGTACTTC. Encoded protein: CASSFLAGEQYF.